This T cell receptor beta chain appears in the sequencing data of a study of T cell responses to AZD1222 COVID-19 vaccine. Regarding the study as a whole: At study baseline, merely six AZD1222 recipients were seropositive.

The CDR3 is made up of 15 amino acids. Worth noting for this clone: The target antigen is unknown.

Sequencing was performed with immunoSEQ multiplex PCR; in TCRdb, only in-frame clones are kept and a portion is missing. The sample has about 99,000 clones; 80% to 90% are singletons. The chain couples TRBV21-1 to TRBJ2-7. TRBV21-1 is deemed a pseudogene. The receptor was derived from an adult in good health. The source material was peripheral blood, sampled on day 0 of AZD1222 vaccination. The CDR3: CASSFLKGGIGRRYF. CDR3 in DNA: TGTGCCAGCAGCTTCCTCAAGGGGGGCATTGGGCGCAGGTACTTC.